This section outlines one T cell receptor beta chain sequence together with its context. The data are from a study of T cell changes during pregnancy in multiple sclerosis. Germline assignment: CDR1 MRHNA and CDR2 SNTAGT. This CDR3 has 15 amino acids. V gave up 0 bases and J gave up 7 bases, with 13 bases separating them. Assay used: immunoSEQ multiplex PCR; TCRdb lists only in-frame clones, some missing. This sample has under 80,000 clones, with 85% to 95% found just once. The source of this sequence is a female donor with multiple sclerosis, enrolled in a pregnancy study. Sequenced here: peripheral blood, sampled before pregnancy. V is TRBV6-4 and J is TRBJ2-1; a possible D gene is TRBD2 (7 bases). CDR3 residues: CASSDSGGAVNEQFF. DNA for the CDR3: TGTGCCAGCAGTGACTCGGGGGGGGCGGTTAATGAGCAGTTCTTC.